These T cell receptor beta chains were read from a single sample in a study of CD8+CD57+ T cells in acquired aplastic anemia. MiXCR, applied by TCRdb to the reads, yields one record per CDR3 protein. The sample has approximately 80,000 distinct CDR3 sequences; roughly 70% are singletons. The sequenced sample consisted of sorted CD4+, CD8+, or CD8+CD57+ T cells (not recorded which) from PBMCs. The receptors shown here come from a human donor with aplastic anemia. The CDR3 runs from the conserved cysteine through the conserved F or W. A D gene is named only where the DNA matches it firmly. Some rows mark clone size as missing; the rest say once, few, many or name a class of expanded clone.

DNA,CDR3,length,D,V,size,J
TGTGCCAGTAGTCGGGGACAGGTAATCACCGGGGAGCTGTTTTTT,CASSRGQVITGELFF,15,TRBD1,TRBV19,-,TRBJ2-2
TGTGCCAGCAGCTACCGGACAGGTCGGGCTTTCTTT,CASSYRTGRAFF,12,TRBD1,TRBV11-1,few,TRBJ1-1
TGTGCCAGTACCCATCGGACAGGGGGCGCGTACGAGCAGTACTTC,CASTHRTGGAYEQYF,15,TRBD1,TRBV19,-,TRBJ2-7
TGTGCCAGCAGCCCCAGGGGGCGGCTCTACGAGCAGTACTTC,CASSPRGRLYEQYF,14,TRBD1,TRBV13,medium-sized,TRBJ2-7
TGTGCCAGGGGGACAGGGGGCAATGAGCAGTTCTTC,CARGTGGNEQFF,12,TRBD1,TRBV10-3,once,TRBJ2-1
TGTGCCACTCGAACAGGGAGAGTAATGAACACTGAAGCTTTCTTT,CATRTGRVMNTEAFF,15,-,TRBV7-3,-,TRBJ1-1
TGCAGTGCCACGACAGGACAGAATTCACCCCTCCACTTT,CSATTGQNSPLHF,13,-,TRBV20-1,-,TRBJ1-6
TGCAGTGCTTGGGGACGGGTGGGTGAGCAGTTCTTC,CSAWGRVGEQFF,12,-,TRBV20-1,-,TRBJ2-1
TGCAGTGCTAGGGCGGCGGGGAATCAGCCCCAGCATTTT,CSARAAGNQPQHF,13,-,TRBV20-1,-,TRBJ1-5
TGCGCCAGCAGTGATTATATCTCCCCACCATGGAATGAGCAGTTCTTC,CASSDYISPPWNEQFF,16,-,TRBV10-2,-,TRBJ2-1
TGTGCCAGCAGTGAATCCGTCTTCTTCGGCTATGGCTACACCTTC,CASSESVFFGYGYTF,15,-,TRBV25-1,-,TRBJ1-2
TGTGCCAGCAGTTTAAGTAGGGCTGGGGAGACCCAGTACTTC,CASSLSRAGETQYF,14,-,TRBV12-3/TRBV12-4,-,TRBJ2-5
TGCAGTGCTAGAGAACTAGCGGGGCAGATAGACTACGAGCAGTACTTC,CSARELAGQIDYEQYF,16,TRBD2,TRBV20-1,many,TRBJ2-7
TGTGCCAGCAGCTTGGTTGCGGACGTGAACTATGGCTACACCTTC,CASSLVADVNYGYTF,15,-,TRBV5-6,many,TRBJ1-2
TGCGCCAGCAGCCAAGATGGGTGGGGGGATGAGCAGTTCTTC,CASSQDGWGDEQFF,14,-,TRBV4-1,-,TRBJ2-1
TGTGCCACCAGTGATTACGCGAGCGGGAGTGTGGATACGCAGTATTTT,CATSDYASGSVDTQYF,16,TRBD2,TRBV24-1,-,TRBJ2-3
TGTGCCAGCAGTTACTCCCGTCCACGTCGGTACAATGAGCAGTTCTTC,CASSYSRPRRYNEQFF,16,-,TRBV6-2/TRBV6-3,-,TRBJ2-1
TGTGCCACCTCAGCGGGAGCGGGGGGTACGCAGTATTTT,CATSAGAGGTQYF,13,TRBD2,TRBV24-1,few,TRBJ2-3
TGTGCCCGCACATGGGCTAGCGGGCCGTCCTACGAGCAGTACTTC,CARTWASGPSYEQYF,15,TRBD2,TRBV19,-,TRBJ2-7
TGCGCCAGCAGGGGGGACAGGGTGGAGCAGCCCCAGCATTTT,CASRGDRVEQPQHF,14,TRBD1,TRBV10-1,-,TRBJ1-5
TGTGCCAGCAGCTTGGGGTGGGGGGGGAGTCGAGAGACCCAGTACTTC,CASSLGWGGSRETQYF,16,TRBD2,TRBV11-2,once,TRBJ2-5
TGTGCCAGCAGCGCCCCCGGGACTAGCGGGATGAAGGAGACCCAGTACTTC,CASSAPGTSGMKETQYF,17,TRBD2,TRBV3-1,few,TRBJ2-5
TGCAGCGTTGATTTCCAGGGAACAGATACGCAGTATTTT,CSVDFQGTDTQYF,13,-,TRBV29-1,few,TRBJ2-3
TGTGCCAGCAGAGAGACAGGGAGCTGGGCTTTCTTT,CASRETGSWAFF,12,TRBD1,TRBV12-3/TRBV12-4,-,TRBJ1-1
TGTGCCAGCAGCTCCCGGGCTAATGAAAAACTGTTTTTT,CASSSRANEKLFF,13,-,TRBV7-8,few,TRBJ1-4
TGTGCCAGCAGTGCCCAGACAGGGCGGGGTGGCTACACCTTC,CASSAQTGRGGYTF,14,TRBD1,TRBV25-1,-,TRBJ1-2
TGTGCCAGCATGGGACAGACGAGTTATCAGCCCCAGCATTTT,CASMGQTSYQPQHF,14,TRBD1,TRBV2,-,TRBJ1-5
TGTGCCAGCAGTAGTACGGCCCGGAGGAACACTGAAGCTTTCTTT,CASSSTARRNTEAFF,15,-,TRBV25-1,-,TRBJ1-1
TGTGCCACCAGTGATTCGCAAGGGGGCCTAGAGACCCAGTACTTC,CATSDSQGGLETQYF,15,TRBD1,TRBV24-1,few,TRBJ2-5
TGCAGTGCTAGAACCGGGGTTCAAGAGACCCAGTACTTC,CSARTGVQETQYF,13,-,TRBV20-1,-,TRBJ2-5
TGCAGTGCTAGCAGACAGGGGGCTATCAATGAGCAGTTCTTC,CSASRQGAINEQFF,14,TRBD1,TRBV20-1,-,TRBJ2-1
TGTGCCATCAGTGGGACTAGCGGTAGGTCCTACAATGAGCAGTTCTTC,CAISGTSGRSYNEQFF,16,TRBD2,TRBV10-3,-,TRBJ2-1
TGTGCCATCAGTGCCTACTACGAGCAGTACTTC,CAISAYYEQYF,11,-,TRBV10-3,-,TRBJ2-7
TGTGCCAGCAGTGAAGGGTCAGTCACAGATACGCAGTATTTT,CASSEGSVTDTQYF,14,-,TRBV2,-,TRBJ2-3
TGTGCCACCAGTGACCCTGACGTTACGCTCTCTGGAAACACCATATATTTT,CATSDPDVTLSGNTIYF,17,-,TRBV24-1,-,TRBJ1-3
TGCAGCGCTGGGGACAGGGCTTATGGCTACACCTTC,CSAGDRAYGYTF,12,TRBD1,TRBV29-1,few,TRBJ1-2
TGTGCCAGCAGTGAATCCGGCGGAGTGGCCTACGAGCAGTACTTC,CASSESGGVAYEQYF,15,-,TRBV25-1,few,TRBJ2-7
TGCAGCGGACAGGGAGATGAAAAAGGCTACACCTTC,CSGQGDEKGYTF,12,TRBD1,TRBV29-1,-,TRBJ1-2
TGTGCCAGCAGCGACCCGACAGGCCAGGGACAGCCCCAGCATTTT,CASSDPTGQGQPQHF,15,-,TRBV2,-,TRBJ1-5
TGTGCCAGCAGGGCCGGGACTAGCGGATACAATGAGCAGTTCTTC,CASRAGTSGYNEQFF,15,TRBD2,TRBV11-1,-,TRBJ2-1
TGTGCCAGTAAAGTCTCCCATGATCAGCCCCAGCATTTT,CASKVSHDQPQHF,13,-,TRBV19,-,TRBJ1-5
TGTGCCACCAAAGGGACAGGGCACTCCTACGAGCAGTACTTC,CATKGTGHSYEQYF,14,TRBD1,TRBV24-1,many,TRBJ2-7
TGTGCCAGCAGCTTAGAGGCCTTTTACGAGCAGTACTTC,CASSLEAFYEQYF,13,-,TRBV7-2,-,TRBJ2-7
TGCGCCAGCAGTGAGTTGGGACTAGTTGGTGAGACCCAGTACTTC,CASSELGLVGETQYF,15,TRBD2,TRBV10-2,-,TRBJ2-5
TGTGCCAGACAATCCCTTAGGAGTGGGAGGGCCTACGAGCAGTACTTC,CARQSLRSGRAYEQYF,16,TRBD2,TRBV2,-,TRBJ2-7
TGTGCCAGCAGCTTGGAGGTGTATAATTCACCCCTCCACTTT,CASSLEVYNSPLHF,14,-,TRBV5-4,-,TRBJ1-6
TGTGCCAGCAGCTTATCCCGAGGACAGCCAGGGGAGACCCAGTACTTC,CASSLSRGQPGETQYF,16,-,TRBV7-2,-,TRBJ2-5
TGTGCCAGCAGCCCCCTAGGCCTGCTCTATTCTGGGGCCAACGTCCTGACTTTC,CASSPLGLLYSGANVLTF,18,-,TRBV4-2,-,TRBJ2-6
TGTGCCAGTAGTATCGGGACAGGCATTAGCACAGATACGCAGTATTTT,CASSIGTGISTDTQYF,16,TRBD1,TRBV19,-,TRBJ2-3
TGCGCCAGCAGTGAGACTTCCCCGGGGCAGCCCCAGCATTTT,CASSETSPGQPQHF,14,-,TRBV10-2,-,TRBJ1-5
TGTGCCAGCATAAAAGGGACACTGAGCTCCTACGAGCAGTACTTC,CASIKGTLSSYEQYF,15,-,TRBV2,-,TRBJ2-7
TGTGCCAGCAGCCCGGGGGACAGCCGAGGAAACTATGGCTACACCTTC,CASSPGDSRGNYGYTF,16,TRBD1,TRBV7-3,-,TRBJ1-2
TGCAGTGTCTTGGAAGACCTCACAGATACGCAGTATTTT,CSVLEDLTDTQYF,13,-,TRBV20-1,-,TRBJ2-3